One and the same sample provided the 18 T cell receptor beta chains below, sequenced in a study of cytomegalovirus exposure and HLA in healthy donors. Researchers ran the PCR with 60 Vbeta and 13 Jbeta primers. The repertoire was sequenced with immunoSEQ multiplex PCR; TCRdb's copy has only in-frame clones and lacks some. The sample lists under 200,000 clones; 84% were seen once. The material sequenced was PBMCs. The receptors were sampled from a boy aged 2 to 10 in good health and CMV-seronegative.

The gene calls are TRBV4-1 and TRBJ1-1, with a possible D match to TRBD1 (6 bases). The CDR3 loop spans 16 amino acids. Between the trimmed V and J ends, which lost 0 bases and 2 bases, there was a span of 13 bases. The germline CDR1 and CDR2 sequences are MGHRA and YSYEKL. CDR3 protein: CASSQEGGRGNTEAFF. As DNA, the CDR3 is TGCGCCAGCAGCCAAGAAGGAGGCAGGGGCAACACTGAAGCTTTCTTT.

V gene TRBV5-1 combines with J gene TRBJ2-7; weak D call: TRBD1 (5 bases). Trimming cost V 2 bases and J 5 bases, with 11 bases left between them. This CDR3 contains 13 residues. Germline CDR1 and CDR2: SGHRS and YFSETQ. The CDR3: CASSFQGKHEQYF. CDR3 nucleotide sequence: TGCGCCAGCAGCTTCCAGGGAAAGCACGAGCAGTACTTC.

The V gene is TRBV7-8, the J gene TRBJ2-7, with D perhaps matching TRBD2 (8 bases). Trimming removed 6 bases at V and 5 bases at J, with 20 bases between. The CDR3 length is 15 residues. Germline-derived CDR1 and CDR2 are SGHVS and FQNEAQ. The chain's CDR3 is CASRAGGREVNEQYF. For the CDR3, the DNA is TGTGCCAGCAGGGCAGGGGGGCGGGAGGTTAACGAGCAGTACTTC. The full variable domain, its missing parts supplied by reference TRBV7-8 and TRBJ2-7, is GAGVSQSPRYKVAKRGQDVALRCDPISGHVSLFWYQQALGQGPEFLTYFQNEAQLDKSGLPSDRFFAERPEGSVSTLKIQRTQQEDSAVYLCASRAGGREVNEQYFGPGTRLTVT.

V and J are TRBV7-2 and TRBJ1-2, with 7 bases lining up with TRBD1. Trimming cost V 1 base and J 6 bases; bases outside gene matches: 8. Germline lookup yields CDR1 SGHTA and CDR2 FQGNSA. The CDR3 spans 15 residues. The CDR3 loop reads CASSLGRRDRHGYTF. CDR3 bases: TGTGCCAGCAGCTTAGGTCGGCGGGACAGACATGGCTACACCTTC.

V is TRBV5-4 and J is TRBJ2-3; 11 nucleotides line up with TRBD2. The CDR3 runs to 16 residues. CDR1 SGHNT and CDR2 YYREEE come from the germline V gene (reference sequence). V lost 4 bases and J lost 5; bases outside the gene matches: 9. The CDR3, as DNA: TGTGCCAGCAGCCTTAGGACTAGCGGGCGGGGAGATACGCAGTATTTT. Translated, it gives CASSLRTSGRGDTQYF. Combining the CDR3 with reference TRBV5-4 and TRBJ2-3 gives the whole variable domain ETGVTQSPTHLIKTRGQQVTLRCSSQSGHNTVSWYQQALGQGPQFIFQYYREEENGRGNFPPRFSGLQFPNYSSELNVNALELDDSALYLCASSLRTSGRGDTQYFGPGTRLTVL.

CDR3: CSVGGGWKSYEQYF. CDR3 in DNA: TGCAGCGTGGGCGGGGGTTGGAAGTCCTACGAGCAGTACTTC. The gene calls are TRBV29-1 and TRBJ2-7; 7 nucleotides align to TRBD2. The CDR3 has 14 residues. Germline-derived CDR1 and CDR2 are SQVTM and ANQGSEA. V lost 6 bases to trimming and J lost 1 base; unmatched junction nucleotides: 9.

The chain employs TRBV7-3 and TRBJ2-1, with 11 positions matching TRBD2. V gave up 5 bases and J gave up 5 bases; unmatched junction bases: 2. CDR3 length: 14 residues. Germline V CDR1 and CDR2: SGHTA, FQGTGA. DNA of the CDR3: TGTGCCAGCAGCCCGGGACTAGCGGACAATGAGCAGTTCTTC. The encoded protein is CASSPGLADNEQFF.

The chain recombines TRBV29-1 with TRBJ2-7; 12 bases are shared with TRBD2. Germline V gene sequence: CDR1 SQVTM, CDR2 ANQGSEA. The CDR3 runs 13 residues. The J segment lost 4 bases and the V segment lost 8 bases, leaving 6 bases of the junction unmatched. The CDR3 bases are TGCAGCCCTGGGACTAGCGGGTGGTACGAGCAGTACTTC. Its protein is CSPGTSGWYEQYF.

This chain's CDR3 is CASSLAGTGILNQYF. For the CDR3, the DNA is TGTGCCAGCAGCTTAGCCGGGACAGGGATACTAAACCAGTACTTC. This rearrangement joins TRBV7-2 to TRBJ2-7, with TRBD1 identical over 9 bases. V lost 0 bases, J lost 10 bases, and 10 bases stayed unmatched. The CDR3 extends over 15 amino acids. Per the germline V gene, CDR1 is SGHTA and CDR2 is FQGNSA.

The gene calls are TRBV2 and TRBJ2-7; 8 bases match TRBD1. This CDR3 is 17 amino acids long. The V gene end was trimmed by 9 bases and the J gene end by 0 bases; junction bases not matched to a gene: 16. Looked up from germline, CDR1 is SNHLY and CDR2 is FYNNEI. DNA for the CDR3: TGTGCCAGTTTTCACCTTATGGACAGGGCCCGCTCCTACGAGCAGTACTTC. Translating gives CASFHLMDRARSYEQYF.

J is TRBJ1-5 and V is TRBV6-5; D gene unclear. V shed 2 bases and J shed 0 bases, with 11 bases lying between them. CDR1 and CDR2 (germline): MNHEY, SVGAGI. CDR3 length: 16 amino acids. CDR3 sequence reads: CASSYRGPNSNQPQHF. In DNA, the CDR3 is TGTGCCAGCAGTTACCGCGGTCCTAATAGCAATCAGCCCCAGCATTTT.

This clone was observed a handful of times. This chain links TRBV4-1 with TRBJ1-1; no clear D gene. Trimming cost V 1 base and J 1 base, with 13 bases left between them. Germline CDR1 reads MGHRA; CDR2 reads YSYEKL. This CDR3 region has 16 residues. This CDR3 is CASSQGYLRGNTEAFF. Here the CDR3 DNA reads TGCGCCAGCAGCCAAGGCTATCTACGCGGGAACACTGAAGCTTTCTTT.

This clone was detected a few times. The chain uses TRBV30 and TRBJ2-1, with 10 bases identical to TRBD2. This CDR3 contains 14 residues. J gave up 5 bases and V 5 bases, and 6 bases lay outside the gene matches. Germline values: CDR1 GTSNPN, CDR2 SVGIG (reference sequence). The CDR3 DNA sequence: TGTGCCTGGGCAGGGCTAGCGGGAGACAATGAGCAGTTCTTC. This translates into CAWAGLAGDNEQFF.

This chain connects TRBV11-2 to TRBJ2-1; a weak D match, TRBD2 (6 bases). CDR3 length equals 12 residues. Per germline, CDR1 SGHAT and CDR2 FQNNGV. Trimming took 5 bases from V and 8 from J, leaving 10 bases between them. The CDR3 protein is CASSLASDEQFF. The CDR3 region has the DNA TGTGCCAGCAGCCTTGCTAGCGATGAGCAGTTCTTC.

The V gene is TRBV27, the J gene TRBJ2-2, with D maybe TRBD1 (6 bases). Trimming stripped 3 bases from V and 6 bases from J, with 11 bases between. CDR1 and CDR2 from the germline V gene are MNHEY and SMNVEV (reference sequence). The CDR3 consists of 14 residues. As DNA, the CDR3 is TGTGCCAGCAGTTTTGGTGGGGGCCCCGGGGAGCTGTTTTTT. Its translation: CASSFGGGPGELFF.

The rearrangement links TRBV19 to TRBJ2-3, with 9 bases lining up with TRBD1. Germline V lookup: CDR1 LNHDA, CDR2 SQIVND (reference sequence). The V and J ends lost 5 bases and 6 bases, in that order; junction bases with no gene match: 9. The CDR3 extends over 15 amino acids. The CDR3 nucleotides are TGTGCCAGTAGTTCAAGGACAGGGGCGGGGGATACGCAGTATTTT. Protein sequence: CASSSRTGAGDTQYF.

This chain joins TRBV19 and TRBJ2-7, with 8 bases identical to TRBD1. CDR1 LNHDA and CDR2 SQIVND come from the germline V gene (reference sequence). V lost 2 bases to trimming and J lost 2 bases; unmatched junction nucleotides: 11. The CDR3 spans 17 residues. The CDR3 region is CASSIFRPSTGAYEQYF. The CDR3 DNA follows: TGTGCCAGTAGTATATTCCGACCCTCGACAGGGGCCTACGAGCAGTACTTC.

V usage is TRBV9 and J usage is TRBJ2-7; D might be TRBD1 (5 bases). This CDR3 is 12 amino acids long. V lost 4 bases and J lost 4, with 9 bases in between. Germline V gene lookup returns CDR1 SGDLS and CDR2 YYNGEE. The chain's CDR3 is CASSKGEYEQYF. The CDR3 DNA follows: TGTGCCAGCAGCAAAGGGGAATACGAGCAGTACTTC.